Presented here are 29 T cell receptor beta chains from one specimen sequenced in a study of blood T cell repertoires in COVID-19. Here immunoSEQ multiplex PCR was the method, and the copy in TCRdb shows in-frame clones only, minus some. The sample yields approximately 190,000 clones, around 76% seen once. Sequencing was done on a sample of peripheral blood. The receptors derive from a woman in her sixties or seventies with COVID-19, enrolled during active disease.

CDR3 DNA: TGTGCCTGGGGAAACACAGGGCACACTGAAGCTTTCTTT. As protein: CAWGNTGHTEAFF. This rearrangement joins TRBV30 to TRBJ1-1, with D possibly matching TRBD1 (6 bases). Per the germline V gene, CDR1 is GTSNPN and CDR2 is SVGIG (reference sequence). CDR3 size: 13 residues. Trimming shortened V by 5 bases and J by 3 bases, and 13 bases separated the two germline ends.

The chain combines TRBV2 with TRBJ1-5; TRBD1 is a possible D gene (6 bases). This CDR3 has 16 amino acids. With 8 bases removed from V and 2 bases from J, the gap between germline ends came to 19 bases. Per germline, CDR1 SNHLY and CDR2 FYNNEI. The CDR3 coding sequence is TGTGCCAGCGCGAGGCAGGGGTTTTTTGGCAATCAGCCCCAGCATTTT. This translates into CASARQGFFGNQPQHF.

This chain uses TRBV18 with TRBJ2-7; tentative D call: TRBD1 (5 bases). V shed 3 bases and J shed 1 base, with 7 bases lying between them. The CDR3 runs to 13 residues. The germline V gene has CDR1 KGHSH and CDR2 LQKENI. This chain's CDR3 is CASSPQGSYEQYF. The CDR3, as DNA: TGTGCCAGCTCACCGCAGGGATCCTACGAGCAGTACTTC.

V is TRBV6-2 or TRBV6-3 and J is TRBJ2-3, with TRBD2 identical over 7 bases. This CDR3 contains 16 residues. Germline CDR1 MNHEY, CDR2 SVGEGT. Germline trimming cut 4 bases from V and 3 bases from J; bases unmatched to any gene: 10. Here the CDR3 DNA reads TGTGCCAGCAGTTCCTCACTAGCCGGGAGGACAGATACGCAGTATTTT. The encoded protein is CASSSSLAGRTDTQYF.

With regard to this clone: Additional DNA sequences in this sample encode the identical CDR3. This CDR3 reads CASSPPGRGNEKLFF. The CDR3 DNA reads TGTGCCAGCAGCCCCCCCGGGCGGGGAAATGAAAAACTGTTTTTT. The chain couples TRBV7-9 to TRBJ1-4, with unresolved D. Germline assignment: CDR1 SEHNR and CDR2 FQNEAQ (reference sequence). The CDR3 is 15 amino acids. V was shortened by 5 bases and J by 5 bases, with 15 bases between the two germline ends. Full variable domain (missing parts from reference TRBV7-9 and TRBJ1-4): DTGVSQNPRHKITKRGQNVTFRCDPISEHNRLYWYRQTLGQGPEFLTYFQNEAQLEKSRLLSDRFSAERPKGSFSTLEIQRTEQGDSAMYLCASSPPGRGNEKLFFGSGTQLSVL.

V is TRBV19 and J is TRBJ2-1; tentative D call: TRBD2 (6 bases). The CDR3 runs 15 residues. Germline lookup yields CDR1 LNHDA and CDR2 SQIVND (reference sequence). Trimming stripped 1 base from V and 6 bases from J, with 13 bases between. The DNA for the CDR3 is TGTGCCAGTAGTATAGTTGGAGGGGCGGTCAATGAGCAGTTCTTC. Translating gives CASSIVGGAVNEQFF.

Written as DNA, the CDR3 is TGTGCCAGCAGACACCCGGGACAGGGGACCGGGGAGCTGTTTTTT. It specifies CASRHPGQGTGELFF. This chain joins TRBV6-5 and TRBJ2-2, with 10 bases identical to TRBD1. CDR1 is MNHEY and CDR2 is SVGAGI in the germline V gene. This CDR3 spans 15 amino acids. V was clipped by 6 bases and J by 5 bases; unmatched bases: 6.

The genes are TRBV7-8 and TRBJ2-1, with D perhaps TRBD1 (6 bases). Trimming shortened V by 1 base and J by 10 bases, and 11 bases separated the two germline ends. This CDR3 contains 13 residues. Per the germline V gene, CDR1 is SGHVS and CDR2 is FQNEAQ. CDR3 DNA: TGTGCCAGCAGCTTAGACAGGGATTACGAGCAGTTCTTC. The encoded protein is CASSLDRDYEQFF.

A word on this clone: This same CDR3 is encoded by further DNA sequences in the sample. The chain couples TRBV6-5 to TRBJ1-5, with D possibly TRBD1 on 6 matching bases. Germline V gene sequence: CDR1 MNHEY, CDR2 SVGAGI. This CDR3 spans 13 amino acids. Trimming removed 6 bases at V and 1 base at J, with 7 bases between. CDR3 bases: TGTGCCAGCAGCAGGGGAAGCAATCAGCCCCAGCATTTT. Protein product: CASSRGSNQPQHF.

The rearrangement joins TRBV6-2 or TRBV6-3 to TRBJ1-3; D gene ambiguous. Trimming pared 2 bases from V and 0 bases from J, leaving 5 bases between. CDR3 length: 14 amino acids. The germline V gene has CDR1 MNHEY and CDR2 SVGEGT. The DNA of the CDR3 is TGTGCCAGCAGTTACGGCTTCTCTGGAAACACCATATATTTT. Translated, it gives CASSYGFSGNTIYF.

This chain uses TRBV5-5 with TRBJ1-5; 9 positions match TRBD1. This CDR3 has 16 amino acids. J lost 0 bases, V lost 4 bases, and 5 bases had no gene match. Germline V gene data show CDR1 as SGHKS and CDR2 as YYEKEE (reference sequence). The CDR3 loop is CASSRGQGSSNQPQHF. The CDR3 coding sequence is TGTGCCAGCAGCCGAGGACAGGGGTCTAGCAATCAGCCCCAGCATTTT.

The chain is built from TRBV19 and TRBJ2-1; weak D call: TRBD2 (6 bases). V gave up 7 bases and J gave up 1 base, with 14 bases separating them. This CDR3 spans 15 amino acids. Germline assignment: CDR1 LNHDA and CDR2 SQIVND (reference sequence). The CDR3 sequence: CASTGLGGSYNEQFF. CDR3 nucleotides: TGTGCCAGTACAGGCTTAGGAGGGTCCTACAATGAGCAGTTCTTC.

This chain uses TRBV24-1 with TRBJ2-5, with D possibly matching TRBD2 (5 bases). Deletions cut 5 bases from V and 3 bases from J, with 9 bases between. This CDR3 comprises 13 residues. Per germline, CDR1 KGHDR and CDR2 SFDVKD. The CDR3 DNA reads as TGTGCCACCAGTGGTGGTAGCGAAGAGACCCAGTACTTC. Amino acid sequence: CATSGGSEETQYF.

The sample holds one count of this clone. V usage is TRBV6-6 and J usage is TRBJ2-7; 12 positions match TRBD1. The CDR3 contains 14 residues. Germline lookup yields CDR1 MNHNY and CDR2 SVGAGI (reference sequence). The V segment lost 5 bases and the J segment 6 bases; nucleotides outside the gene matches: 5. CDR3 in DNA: TGTGCCAGCAGTGGGACAGGGGGCTACTCCGAGCAGTACGTC. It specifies CASSGTGGYSEQYV.

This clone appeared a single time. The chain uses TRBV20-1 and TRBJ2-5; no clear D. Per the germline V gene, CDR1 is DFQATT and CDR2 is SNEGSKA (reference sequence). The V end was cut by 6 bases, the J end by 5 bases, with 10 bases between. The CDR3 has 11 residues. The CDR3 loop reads CSAVGVETQYF. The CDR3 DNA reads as TGCAGTGCGGTCGGTGTGGAGACCCAGTACTTC.

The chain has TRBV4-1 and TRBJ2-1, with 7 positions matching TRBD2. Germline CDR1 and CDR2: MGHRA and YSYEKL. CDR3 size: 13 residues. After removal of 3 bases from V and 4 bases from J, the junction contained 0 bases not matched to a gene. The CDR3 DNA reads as TGCGCCAGCAGCCAGGGACTATACAATGAGCAGTTCTTC. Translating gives CASSQGLYNEQFF.

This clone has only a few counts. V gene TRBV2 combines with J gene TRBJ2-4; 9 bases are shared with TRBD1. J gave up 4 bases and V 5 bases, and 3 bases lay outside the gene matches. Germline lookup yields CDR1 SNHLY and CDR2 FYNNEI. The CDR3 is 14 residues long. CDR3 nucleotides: TGTGCCAGCAGTTACAGGGGGCTAAAAAACATTCAGTACTTC. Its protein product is CASSYRGLKNIQYF.

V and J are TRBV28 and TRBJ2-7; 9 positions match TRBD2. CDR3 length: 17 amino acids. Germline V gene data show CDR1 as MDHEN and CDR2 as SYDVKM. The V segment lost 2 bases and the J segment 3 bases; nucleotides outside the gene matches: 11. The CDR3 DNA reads TGTGCCAGCAGTTTAAGTGTCCGACTAGCGGCTCACTACGAGCAGTACTTC. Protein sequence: CASSLSVRLAAHYEQYF.

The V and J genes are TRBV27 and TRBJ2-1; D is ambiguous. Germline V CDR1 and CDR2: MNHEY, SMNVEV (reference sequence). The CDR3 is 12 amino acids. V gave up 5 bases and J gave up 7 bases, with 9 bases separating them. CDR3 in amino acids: CASSRVSNEQFF. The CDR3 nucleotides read TGTGCCAGCAGTAGAGTAAGTAATGAGCAGTTCTTC.

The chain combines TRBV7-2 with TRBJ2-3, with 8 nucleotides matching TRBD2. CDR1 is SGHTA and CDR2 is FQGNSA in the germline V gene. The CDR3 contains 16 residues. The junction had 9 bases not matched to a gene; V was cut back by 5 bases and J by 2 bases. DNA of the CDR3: TGTGCCAGCAGCCCTTGGCGGGGGGAAACCACAGATACGCAGTATTTT. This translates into CASSPWRGETTDTQYF. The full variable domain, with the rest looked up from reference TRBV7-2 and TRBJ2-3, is GAGVSQSPSNKVTEKGKDVELRCDPISGHTALYWYRQSLGQGLEFLIYFQGNSAPDKSGLPSDRFSAERTGGSVSTLTIQRTQQEDSAVYLCASSPWRGETTDTQYFGPGTRLTVL.

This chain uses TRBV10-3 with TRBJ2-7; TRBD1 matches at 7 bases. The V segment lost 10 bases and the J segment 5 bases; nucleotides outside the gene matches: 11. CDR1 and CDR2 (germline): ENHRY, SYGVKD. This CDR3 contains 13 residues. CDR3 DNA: TGTGCCACCATGAAGGGGACAGATAACGAGCAGTACGTC. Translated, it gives CATMKGTDNEQYV.

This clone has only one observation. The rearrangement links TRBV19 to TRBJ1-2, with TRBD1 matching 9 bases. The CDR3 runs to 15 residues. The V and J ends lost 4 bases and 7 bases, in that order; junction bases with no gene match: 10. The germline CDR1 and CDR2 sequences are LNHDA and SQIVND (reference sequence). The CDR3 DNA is TGTGCCAGTAGTAGACGGGACAGGGAAATGTTTGGCTACACCTTC. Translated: CASSRRDREMFGYTF.

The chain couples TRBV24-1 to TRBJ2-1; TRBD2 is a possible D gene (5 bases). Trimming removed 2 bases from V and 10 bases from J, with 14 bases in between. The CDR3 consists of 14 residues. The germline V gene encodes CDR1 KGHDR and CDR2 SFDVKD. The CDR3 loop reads CATSDSGSGWEQFF. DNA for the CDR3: TGTGCCACCAGTGATTCCGGATCGGGGTGGGAGCAGTTCTTC.

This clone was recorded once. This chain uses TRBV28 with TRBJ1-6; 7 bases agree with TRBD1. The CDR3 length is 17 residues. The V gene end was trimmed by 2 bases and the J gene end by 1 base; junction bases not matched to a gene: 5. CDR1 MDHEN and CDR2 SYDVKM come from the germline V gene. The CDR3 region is CASSLPQGVSYNSPLHF. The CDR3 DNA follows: TGTGCCAGCAGTTTACCCCAGGGGGTTTCCTATAATTCACCCCTCCACTTT.

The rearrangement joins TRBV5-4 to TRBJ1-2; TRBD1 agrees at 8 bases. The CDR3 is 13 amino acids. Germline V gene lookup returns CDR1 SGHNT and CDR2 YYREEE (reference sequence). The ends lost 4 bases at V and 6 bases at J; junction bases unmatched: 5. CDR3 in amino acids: CASSIETGDGYTF. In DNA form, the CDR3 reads TGTGCCAGCAGCATCGAGACAGGGGATGGCTACACCTTC.

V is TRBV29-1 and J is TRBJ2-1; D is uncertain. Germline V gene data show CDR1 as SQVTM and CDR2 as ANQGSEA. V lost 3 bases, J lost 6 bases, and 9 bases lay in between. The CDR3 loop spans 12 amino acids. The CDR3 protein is CSVETNGNEQFF. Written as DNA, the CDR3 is TGCAGCGTTGAGACAAATGGCAATGAGCAGTTCTTC.

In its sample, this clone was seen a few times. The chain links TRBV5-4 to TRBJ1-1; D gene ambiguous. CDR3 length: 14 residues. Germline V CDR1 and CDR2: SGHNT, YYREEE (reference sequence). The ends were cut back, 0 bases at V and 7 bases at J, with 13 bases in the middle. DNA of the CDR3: TGTGCCAGCAGCTTGGATTCGGGAGATCTTGAAGCTTTCTTT. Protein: CASSLDSGDLEAFF.

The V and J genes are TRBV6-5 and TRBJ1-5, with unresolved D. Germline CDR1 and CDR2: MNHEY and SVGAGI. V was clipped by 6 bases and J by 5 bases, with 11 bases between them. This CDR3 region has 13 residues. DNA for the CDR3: TGTGCCAGCAGCCGAGGAGGGTATCAGCCCCAGCATTTT. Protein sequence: CASSRGGYQPQHF.

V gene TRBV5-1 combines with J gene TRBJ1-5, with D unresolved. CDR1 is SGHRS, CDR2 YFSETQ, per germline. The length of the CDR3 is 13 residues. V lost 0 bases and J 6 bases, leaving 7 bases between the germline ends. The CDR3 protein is CASSLASGQPQHF. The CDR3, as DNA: TGCGCCAGCAGCTTGGCCTCAGGTCAGCCCCAGCATTTT. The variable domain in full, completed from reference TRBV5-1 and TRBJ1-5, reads KAGVTQTPRYLIKTRGQQVTLSCSPISGHRSVSWYQQTPGQGLQFLFEYFSETQRNKGNFPGRFSGRQFSNSRSEMNVSTLELGDSALYLCASSLASGQPQHFGDGTRLSIL.